This T cell receptor (beta chain) was sequenced during a study of blood T cell repertoires in COVID-19. The overall study: Acute and convalescent COVID-19 samples came from the United States, Italy and Spain. The cDNA or gDNA used as material had been derived from T cells, B-cell-depleted T cells, or PBMCs.

CDR1 is MNHEY and CDR2 is SVGAGI in the germline V gene. CDR3 length equals 16 residues. J lost 0 bases, V lost 4 bases, and 6 bases had no gene match. Enrolment of Seattle patients took place during active infection, and they were followed longitudinally. TCRdb's copy holds only in-frame clones and misses some; the assay was immunoSEQ multiplex PCR. The data show more than 300,000 clones, around 89% seen once. V and J are TRBV6-5 and TRBJ1-5; 7 bases fit TRBD1. The sequenced sample was peripheral blood. This TCR came from a woman in her 30s with COVID-19, enrolled during active disease. The CDR3 reads CASSSGTVDSNQPQHF. CDR3 DNA: TGTGCCAGCAGTTCCGGGACAGTCGATAGCAATCAGCCCCAGCATTTT.